These 15 T cell receptor beta chains originate from one sample sequenced in a study of blood T cell repertoires in COVID-19. TCRdb's table, derived via immunoSEQ multiplex PCR, lists solely in-frame clones and lacks some. The data show just over 250,000 clones, with 80% to 90% seen just once and roughly 4% held by the top ten. Sequencing was performed on PBMCs or T cells enriched from blood (not recorded which). These receptors all stem from a man aged 25 to 40 with acute COVID-19.

V is TRBV29-1 and J is TRBJ2-3; 10 bases agree with TRBD2. Germline lookup yields CDR1 SQVTM and CDR2 ANQGSEA. Losses at the gene ends were 6 bases for V and 3 bases for J; bases not matched to a gene: 9. CDR3 length equals 15 residues. The CDR3 reads CSVIAGGPKTDTQYF. CDR3 coding DNA: TGCAGCGTGATAGCGGGGGGCCCCAAGACAGATACGCAGTATTTT.

The CDR3 sequence is CASSLRLAGGLSTDTQYF. In DNA, the CDR3 is TGCGCCAGCAGCTTGCGACTAGCGGGGGGCTTGAGCACAGATACGCAGTATTTT. This sequence joins TRBV5-1 and TRBJ2-3, with 13 bases fitting TRBD2. This CDR3 has 18 residues. The germline V gene has CDR1 SGHRS and CDR2 YFSETQ. Trimming cost V 1 base and J 0 bases; bases outside gene matches: 5.

V is TRBV3-1 (or the pseudogene TRBV3-2) and J is TRBJ1-4; perhaps TRBD1 as D (6 bases). Trimming took 1 base from V and 8 from J, leaving 14 bases between them. This CDR3 is 15 amino acids long. In germline, CDR1 is LGHDT, CDR2 YNNKEL (reference sequence). The CDR3 loop reads CASSQGSGTYEKLFF. Written as DNA, the CDR3 is TGTGCCAGCAGCCAAGGGTCCGGGACATACGAAAAACTGTTTTTT.

V is TRBV3-1 (or the pseudogene TRBV3-2) and J is TRBJ2-1, with a weak D call TRBD2 (5 bases). The germline V gene encodes CDR1 LGHDT and CDR2 YNNKEL (reference sequence). This CDR3 spans 12 amino acids. V was pared by 6 bases and J by 8 bases, with 11 bases between. The CDR3, as DNA: TGTGCCAGCAGAAGGTCCGGGGATGAGCAGTTCTTC. Its translation is CASRRSGDEQFF.

The rearrangement joins TRBV2 to TRBJ2-3; D remains unclear. Germline CDR1 is SNHLY and CDR2 is FYNNEI. This CDR3 spans 13 amino acids. Trimming took off 6 bases at V and 3 bases at J, with 10 bases between the two ends. The CDR3 DNA reads TGTGCCAGCAGGCTGGAAGCGACAGATACGCAGTATTTT. This gives the protein CASRLEATDTQYF.

V usage is TRBV4-2 and J usage is TRBJ1-4; D gene uncertain. The germline CDR1 and CDR2 sequences are LGHNA and YNFKEQ. Deletions cut 1 base from V and 4 bases from J, with 10 bases between. The CDR3 is 15 residues long. The CDR3: CASSQGPEVNEKLFF. Here the CDR3 DNA reads TGTGCCAGCAGCCAAGGTCCGGAGGTTAATGAAAAACTGTTTTTT.

For the CDR3, the DNA is TGTGCCAGCAGCGTAGAGTGGGACGGGGGCTATGGCTACACCTTC. Amino acid sequence: CASSVEWDGGYGYTF. V usage is TRBV9 and J usage is TRBJ1-2, with a tentative D call TRBD1 (5 bases). Germline lookup yields CDR1 SGDLS and CDR2 YYNGEE. This CDR3 comprises 15 residues. With 0 bases removed from V and 4 bases from J, the gap between germline ends came to 13 bases.

The genes are TRBV29-1 and TRBJ1-4, with D perhaps TRBD1 (6 bases). Germline CDR1 SQVTM, CDR2 ANQGSEA. V lost 7 bases to trimming and J lost 0 bases, with 9 bases between them. The CDR3 sequence is 13 residues long. The CDR3 bases are TGCAGCGCGGGGGCTTCAACTAATGAAAAACTGTTTTTT. Residues: CSAGASTNEKLFF.

This chain links TRBV5-6 with TRBJ2-1, with D hard to call. Germline V gene sequence: CDR1 SGHDT, CDR2 YYEEEE. V was clipped by 1 base and J by 4 bases, with 6 bases between them. There are 13 residues in the CDR3. The chain's CDR3 is CASSLTRYNEQFF. The CDR3 DNA sequence: TGTGCCAGCAGCTTGACCAGGTACAATGAGCAGTTCTTC.

The chain has TRBV25-1 and TRBJ2-2; no clear D gene. Trimming stripped 3 bases from V and 7 bases from J, with 6 bases between. Germline CDR1 is MGHDK and CDR2 is SYGVNS. The CDR3 has 12 amino acids. The CDR3 spells CASSEQDGELFF. CDR3 sequence (DNA): TGTGCCAGCAGTGAGCAGGACGGGGAGCTGTTTTTT.

The chain combines TRBV5-6 with TRBJ1-2; tentative D call: TRBD1 (6 bases). Trimming cost V 1 base and J 12 bases, with 16 bases left between them. CDR1 is SGHDT and CDR2 is YYEEEE in the germline V gene. The CDR3 spans 13 residues. The CDR3 is CASSLFRQGIDTF. CDR3 nucleotide sequence: TGTGCCAGCAGCTTGTTTAGGCAGGGGATCGACACCTTC.

The V call is TRBV19, the J call TRBJ1-5; a possible D gene is TRBD1 (5 bases). Trimming took off 10 bases at V and 0 bases at J, with 16 bases between the two ends. This CDR3 is built from 15 residues. Germline CDR1 reads LNHDA; CDR2 reads SQIVND (reference sequence). This CDR3 is CATQQEPYSNQPQHF. CDR3 DNA sequence: TGTGCCACCCAACAGGAGCCGTATAGCAATCAGCCCCAGCATTTT.

V is TRBV6-5 and J is TRBJ1-2; D is unresolved. CDR1 MNHEY and CDR2 SVGAGI come from the germline V gene. Trimming pared 11 bases from V and 2 bases from J, leaving 9 bases between. The CDR3 covers 11 residues. The CDR3 region is CAVQKNYGYTF. DNA for the CDR3: TGTGCCGTCCAGAAGAACTATGGCTACACCTTC.

About this clone: The junction differs from germline at one of its ends, possibly a read error. The chain carries TRBV5-1 and TRBJ2-5; D ambiguous. CDR3 size: 13 residues. Germline CDR1 and CDR2: SGHRS and YFSETQ. The CDR3 spells CASSLATQETQYF. As DNA, the CDR3 is TGTGCCAGCAGCTTGGCTACCCAAGAGACCCAGTACTTC.

The chain recombines TRBV21-1 with TRBJ1-2; the D call in the table, TRBD1, was not verified against the DNA. TRBV21-1 is classified as a pseudogene. The CDR3 is made up of 14 amino acids. CDR3 residues: CASSKIARQNGYTF. The CDR3 bases are TGTGCCAGCAGCAAAATTGCCAGGCAAAATGGCTACACCTTC.